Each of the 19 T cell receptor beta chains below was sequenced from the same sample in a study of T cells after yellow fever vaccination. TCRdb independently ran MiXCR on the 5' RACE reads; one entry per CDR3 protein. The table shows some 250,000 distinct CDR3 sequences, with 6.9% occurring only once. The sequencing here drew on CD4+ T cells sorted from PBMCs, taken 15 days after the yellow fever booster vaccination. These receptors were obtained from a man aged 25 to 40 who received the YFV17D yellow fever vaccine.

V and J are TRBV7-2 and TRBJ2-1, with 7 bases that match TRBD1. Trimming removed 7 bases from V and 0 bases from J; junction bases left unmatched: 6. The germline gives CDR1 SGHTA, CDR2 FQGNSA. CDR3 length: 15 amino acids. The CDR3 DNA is TGTGCCAGCAACACCCGGGACAGCTCCTACAATGAGCAGTTCTTC. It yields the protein CASNTRDSSYNEQFF.

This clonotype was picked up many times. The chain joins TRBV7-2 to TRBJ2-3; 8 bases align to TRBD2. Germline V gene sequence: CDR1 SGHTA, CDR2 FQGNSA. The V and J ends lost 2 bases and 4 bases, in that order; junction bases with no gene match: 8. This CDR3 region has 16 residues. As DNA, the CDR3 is TGTGCCAGCAGCTTATCTGCGGGAGGAGGATCAGATACGCAGTATTTT. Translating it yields CASSLSAGGGSDTQYF.

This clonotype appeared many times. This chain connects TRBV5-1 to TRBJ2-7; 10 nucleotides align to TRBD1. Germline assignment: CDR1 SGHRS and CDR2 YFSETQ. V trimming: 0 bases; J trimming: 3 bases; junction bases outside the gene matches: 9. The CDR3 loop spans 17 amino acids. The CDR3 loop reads CASSLAVGTGVFYEQYF. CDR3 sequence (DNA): TGCGCCAGCAGCTTGGCTGTTGGGACAGGGGTTTTCTACGAGCAGTACTTC.

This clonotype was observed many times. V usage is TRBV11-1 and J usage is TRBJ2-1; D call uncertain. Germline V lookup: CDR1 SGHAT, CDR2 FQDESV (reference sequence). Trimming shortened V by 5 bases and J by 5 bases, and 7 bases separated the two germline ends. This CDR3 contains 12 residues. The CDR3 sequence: CASSAVDNEQFF. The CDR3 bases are TGTGCCAGCAGCGCCGTTGACAATGAGCAGTTCTTC.

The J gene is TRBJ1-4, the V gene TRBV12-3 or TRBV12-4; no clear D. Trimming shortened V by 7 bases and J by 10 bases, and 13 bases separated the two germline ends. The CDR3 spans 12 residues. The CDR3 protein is CASTSTSGKLFF. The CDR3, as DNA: TGTGCCAGCACTTCCACAAGTGGAAAACTGTTTTTT.

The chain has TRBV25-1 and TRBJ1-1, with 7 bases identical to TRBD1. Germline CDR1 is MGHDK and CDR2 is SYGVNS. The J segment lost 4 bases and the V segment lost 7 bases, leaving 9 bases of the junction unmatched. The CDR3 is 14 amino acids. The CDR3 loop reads CASTIDRVGTEAFF. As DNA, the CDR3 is TGTGCCAGCACCATAGACAGGGTGGGCACTGAAGCTTTCTTT. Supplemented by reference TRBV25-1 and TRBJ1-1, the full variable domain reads EADIYQTPRYLVIGTGKKITLECSQTMGHDKMYWYQQDPGMELHLIHYSYGVNSTEKGDLSSESTVSRIRTEHFPLTLESARPSHTSQYLCASTIDRVGTEAFFGQGTRLTVV.

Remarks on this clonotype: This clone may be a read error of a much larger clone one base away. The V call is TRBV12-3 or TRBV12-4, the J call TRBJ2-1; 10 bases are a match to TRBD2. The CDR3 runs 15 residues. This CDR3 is CASSLASGSFSELFF. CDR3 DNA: TGTGCCAGCAGTCTAGCTAGCGGGAGTTTCAGTGAGCTGTTCTTC.

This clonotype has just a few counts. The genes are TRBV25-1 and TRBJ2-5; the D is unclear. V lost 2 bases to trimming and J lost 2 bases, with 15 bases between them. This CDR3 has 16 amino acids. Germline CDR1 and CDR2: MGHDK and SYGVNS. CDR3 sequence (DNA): TGTGCCAGCAGTGAAGATGTTGTCGGCGAACAAGAGACCCAGTACTTC. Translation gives CASSEDVVGEQETQYF.

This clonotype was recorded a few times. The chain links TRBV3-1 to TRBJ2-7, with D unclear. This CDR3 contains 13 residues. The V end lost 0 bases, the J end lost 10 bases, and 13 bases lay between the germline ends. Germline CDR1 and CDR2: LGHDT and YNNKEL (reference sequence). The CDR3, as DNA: TGTGCCAGCAGCCAAGATCTCGGGCTAGTACAGTACTTC. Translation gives CASSQDLGLVQYF.

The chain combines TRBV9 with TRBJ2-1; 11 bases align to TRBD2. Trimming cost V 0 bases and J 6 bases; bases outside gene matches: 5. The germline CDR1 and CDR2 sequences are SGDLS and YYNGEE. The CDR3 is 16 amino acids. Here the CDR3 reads CASSVARTSGFNEQFF. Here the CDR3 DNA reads TGTGCCAGCAGCGTAGCCAGGACTAGCGGGTTCAATGAGCAGTTCTTC.

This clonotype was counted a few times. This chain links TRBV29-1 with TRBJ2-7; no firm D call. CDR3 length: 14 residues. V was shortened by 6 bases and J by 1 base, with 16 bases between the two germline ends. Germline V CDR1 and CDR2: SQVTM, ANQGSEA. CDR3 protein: CSVAAPTNSYEQYF. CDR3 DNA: TGCAGCGTCGCGGCACCCACGAATTCCTACGAGCAGTACTTC.

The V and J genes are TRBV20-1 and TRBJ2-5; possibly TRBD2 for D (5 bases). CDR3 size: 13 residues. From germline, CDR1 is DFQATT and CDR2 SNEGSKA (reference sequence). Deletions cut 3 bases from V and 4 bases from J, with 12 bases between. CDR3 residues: CSARRAMGETQYF. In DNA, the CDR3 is TGCAGTGCTAGGCGGGCCATGGGAGAGACCCAGTACTTC.

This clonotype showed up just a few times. The chain's CDR3 is CASSHALGQGETEAFF. The CDR3 nucleotides read TGCGCCAGCAGCCATGCTCTTGGACAGGGGGAGACTGAAGCTTTCTTT. The chain employs TRBV4-3 and TRBJ1-1; 10 bases are a match to TRBD1. CDR3 length equals 16 residues. Germline lookup yields CDR1 LGHNA and CDR2 YSLEER. Trimming took 3 bases from V and 5 from J; bases not matched to a gene: 9.

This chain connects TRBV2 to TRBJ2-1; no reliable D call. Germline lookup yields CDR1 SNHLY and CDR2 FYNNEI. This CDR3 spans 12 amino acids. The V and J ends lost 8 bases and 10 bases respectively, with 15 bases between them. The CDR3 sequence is CASSPFLREQFF. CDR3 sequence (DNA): TGTGCCAGCTCCCCTTTTCTGAGGGAGCAGTTCTTC.

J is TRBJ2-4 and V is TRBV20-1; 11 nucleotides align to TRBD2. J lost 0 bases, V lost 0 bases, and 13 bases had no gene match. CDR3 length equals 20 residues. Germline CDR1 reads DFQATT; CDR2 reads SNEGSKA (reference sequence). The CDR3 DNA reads TGCAGTGCTAGAGACCCCTTATTAGCGGGAGGGCCTCTAGCCAAAAACATTCAGTACTTC. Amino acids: CSARDPLLAGGPLAKNIQYF.

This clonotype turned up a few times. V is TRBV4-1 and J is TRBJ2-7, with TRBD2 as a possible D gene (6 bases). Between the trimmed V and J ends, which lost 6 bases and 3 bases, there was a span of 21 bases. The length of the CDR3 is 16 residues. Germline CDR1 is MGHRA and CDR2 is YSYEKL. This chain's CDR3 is CASRYSAAGLFYEQYF. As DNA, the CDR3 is TGCGCCAGCAGATACTCTGCGGCGGGACTGTTCTACGAGCAGTACTTC.

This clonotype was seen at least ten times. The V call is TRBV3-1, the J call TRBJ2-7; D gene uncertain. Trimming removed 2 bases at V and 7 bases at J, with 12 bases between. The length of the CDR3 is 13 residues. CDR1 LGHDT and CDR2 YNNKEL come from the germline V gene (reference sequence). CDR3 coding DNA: TGTGCCAGCAGCCAATCCACTTCTCGGGAGCAGTACTTC. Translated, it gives CASSQSTSREQYF.

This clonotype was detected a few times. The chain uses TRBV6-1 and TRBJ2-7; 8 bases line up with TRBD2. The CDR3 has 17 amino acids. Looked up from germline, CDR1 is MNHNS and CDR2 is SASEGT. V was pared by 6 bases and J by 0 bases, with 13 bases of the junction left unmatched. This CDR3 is CASSPPSSGTSSYEQYF. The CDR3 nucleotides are TGTGCCAGCAGCCCCCCCAGTTCCGGGACTAGCTCCTACGAGCAGTACTTC.

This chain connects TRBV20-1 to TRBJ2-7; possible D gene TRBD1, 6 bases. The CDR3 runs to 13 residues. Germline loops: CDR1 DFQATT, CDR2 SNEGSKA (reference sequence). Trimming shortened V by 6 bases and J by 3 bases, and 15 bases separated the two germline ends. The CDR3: CSAWDTNNYEQYF. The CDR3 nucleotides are TGCAGTGCGTGGGACACCAATAACTACGAGCAGTACTTC.